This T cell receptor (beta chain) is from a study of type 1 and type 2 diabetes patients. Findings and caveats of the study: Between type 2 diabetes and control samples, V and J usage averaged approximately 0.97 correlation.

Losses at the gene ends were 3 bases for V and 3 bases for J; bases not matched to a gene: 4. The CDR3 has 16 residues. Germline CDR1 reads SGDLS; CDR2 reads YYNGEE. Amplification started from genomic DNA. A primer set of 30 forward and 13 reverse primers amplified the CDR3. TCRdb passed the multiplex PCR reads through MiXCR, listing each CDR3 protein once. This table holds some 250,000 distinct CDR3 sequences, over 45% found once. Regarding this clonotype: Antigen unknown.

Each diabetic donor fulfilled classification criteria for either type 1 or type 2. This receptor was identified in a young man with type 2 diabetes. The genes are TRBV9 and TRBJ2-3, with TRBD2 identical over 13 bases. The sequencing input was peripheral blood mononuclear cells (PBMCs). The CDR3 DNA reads TGTGCCAGCAGCGGGACTAGCGGGGGAGGGACAGATACGCAGTATTTT. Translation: CASSGTSGGGTDTQYF.